The present TCR beta chain was sequenced within a study of blood T cell repertoires in COVID-19. Study-wide background: PBMCs, B-cell-depleted T cells, or T cells provided the cDNA or gDNA that made up the material.

Original processing notes: Amplification of reference gene primers provided the estimated nucleated cell counts. Clones were sequenced by immunoSEQ multiplex PCR, and TCRdb holds only the in-frame ones, with some missing. V and J calls plus clone size are reproduced from that table; the DNA served to infer D and trimming. The table records fewer than 120,000 clones, roughly 87% of them present only once. The CDR3 is 15 residues long. CDR1 is SGHTS, CDR2 YDEGEE, per germline. Trimming left V 3 bases short and J 5 bases short, with 15 bases between. The V gene is TRBV5-8, the J gene TRBJ2-1, with D tentatively TRBD2 (5 bases). Material: peripheral blood. This sequence originates from a human donor in a cohort sampled during active COVID-19. This CDR3 is CASSSRVILNNEQFF. Here the CDR3 DNA reads TGTGCCAGCAGCTCGAGGGTTATCCTAAACAATGAGCAGTTCTTC.